This record covers a single TCR beta chain. Its cognate antigen has yet to be identified. No per-base quality is available; no much larger clone lies one base away. This record comes from a study of vaccination effects on CD4 cells after COVID-19 (dated by TCRdb to 2022 to 2024). Describing the broader study: The ViraFEST assay stimulated PBMC with viral peptide pools and then used TCR sequencing to identify antigen-specific CD4+ T cell clonotypes by expansion. A total of 10 COVID-19 convalescent patients and several SARS-CoV-2-naive healthy vaccine recipients were included in the full study. Post-vaccine samples across the study were collected a median of 72 days after the second dose, with a range of 14 to 241. Samples were taken from three convalescent patients early (day +14) and late (day +241, +227, +161 respectively) after vaccination. SARS-CoV-2 spike-specific CD4+ TCR repertoires from before and after mRNA vaccination were compared in COVID-19 convalescent patients and in infection-naive vaccine recipients. Two million PBMC per well were cultured with 10 ug/ml peptides in IMDM containing around 4.6% human AB serum, approximately 10 IU/ml IL-2 and gentamicin. Cultures from other donors in the study were sequenced using the Oncomine TCR Beta short-read assay on an Illumina iSeq 100.

V is pruned by 7 bases and J by 6 bases, leaving 4 bases of the junction without a gene match. The germline V gene specifies SGHAT as CDR1 and FQNNGV as CDR2. The CDR3 sequence holds 14 residues, the cysteine and phenylalanine included. The CDR3 DNA has 42 bases and is translated from base 1. General conclusions and limits of the study: In convalescent patients, the post-vaccine spike-reactive repertoire consisted mainly of new vaccine-induced clones, largely distinct from infection-induced clones. Only a small number of convalescent patients were included, and no early post-infection timepoints were available, which limited the study. Marked clonal contraction was observed in both infection-induced and vaccine-induced clones at late post-vaccination timepoints, consistent with waning T cell responses.

The receptor library was made with the immunoSEQ multiplex PCR assay. DNA from the cultured, isolated CD4+ T cells was subjected to TCR beta CDR3 sequencing. As for the original processing: Non-productive TCR sequences were removed and reads were trimmed to the CDR3 region, keeping CDR3s of at least 7 amino acids. Antigen-specific clonotypes were identified using the MANAFEST web app by comparison of expansion in peptide wells against reference cultures. To count as positive, a clone had to show expansion at FDR<0.05 compared with the reference and with all other wells, an odds ratio above 5, and a frequency above 0.1% in two replicate wells. Cross-reactive clonotypes were defined as significantly expanded in SARS-CoV-2 spike wells and in at least one common cold coronavirus spike condition. Levenshtein distance calculated with the stringdist R package was used to assess CDR3 similarity, and unrooted trees were constructed with ape in R 3.6.1. Not all clones reach the TCRdb copy of this immuneACCESS table, which keeps in-frame sequences only. Checked studies attribute under half of the gap to unresolved V genes and leave the rest unexplained. The V and J calls and clone size come from that table; D and trimming were worked out from the DNA. The sample data list 30,000 to 40,000 clones, and approximately 72% of these were observed just once. The biggest ten clones account for under 8.5% of the sample.

After more than 9 days of culture, CD4+ T cells were isolated with the EasySep CD4+ T cell isolation kit. Convalescent patients had PCR-confirmed SARS-CoV-2 infection between March and December 2020, before Alpha, Beta and Delta variants emerged in the United States. Two doses of either the BNT162b2 or the mRNA-1273 mRNA SARS-CoV-2 vaccine were administered to participants. On days 3 and 7, half of the culture medium was replaced with fresh IL-2-containing medium. Unless noted otherwise, every peptide stimulation condition was grown in triplicate wells. Using Ficoll-Paque Plus gradient centrifugation, PBMC were separated from whole blood and then either used fresh or cryopreserved at -140C. The QIAamp micro DNA kit was used to extract genomic DNA from the cultured CD4+ T cells.

The specimen was CD4+ T cells from PBMCs cultured without peptide, collected after COVID-19 vaccination. This sequence originates from a human donor who had a prior SARS-CoV-2 infection. This chain joins TRBV11-2 to TRBJ2-2, and 11 bases in between align with TRBD2. The DNA sequence is as follows: TGTGCCAGCACGATAGCGGGAGGGGCCGGGGAGCTGTTTTTT. This sequence encodes CASTIAGGAGELFF. Extended through the reference TRBV11-2 and TRBJ2-2 proteins, this CDR3 yields the full variable domain: EAGVAQSPRYKIIEKRQSVAFWCNPISGHATLYWYQQILGQGPKLLIQFQNNGVVDDSQLPKDRFSAERLKGVDSTLKIQPAKLEDSAVYLCASTIAGGAGELFFGEGSRLTVL.